The next 26 T cell receptor beta chains were all read from a single sample in a study of blood T cell repertoires in COVID-19 (dated by TCRdb to the early 2020s). Libraries were built with the immunoSEQ multiplex PCR assay. TCRdb carries this immuneACCESS record with in-frame sequences only. Its versions omit some clonotypes, under half of them owing to an unresolved V gene in the studies checked, with the rest unexplained. This sample is represented by about 270,000 clones; more than 80% of them were singletons. The top ten hold over 4% of the sample. The material sequenced was PBMCs or T cells enriched from blood (not recorded which). Every receptor here comes from a woman aged 25 to 39 with acute COVID-19.

The J gene is TRBJ1-1, the V gene TRBV7-3, with 9 bases fitting TRBD1. Germline CDR1 and CDR2: SGHTA and FQGTGA. V trimming: 5 bases; J trimming: 4 bases; junction bases outside the gene matches: 8. This CDR3 is built from 15 residues. This chain's CDR3 is CASSPQGARITEAFF. The CDR3 DNA reads as TGTGCCAGCAGCCCACAGGGGGCTCGGATCACTGAAGCTTTCTTT.

The sample holds a few counts of this clone. The chain recombines TRBV5-5 with TRBJ1-1, with a tentative D call TRBD1 (5 bases). V was pared by 2 bases and J by 4 bases, with 9 bases between. Germline V gives CDR1 SGHKS, CDR2 YYEKEE (reference sequence). The CDR3 extends over 13 amino acids. This CDR3 reads CASSFDSSTEAFF. The CDR3 bases are TGTGCCAGCAGCTTTGACAGCAGCACTGAAGCTTTCTTT.

The CDR3 loop reads CASSLATLVFEQFF. CDR3 in DNA: TGTGCCAGCAGCTTGGCCACACTAGTTTTTGAGCAGTTCTTC. V and J are TRBV7-8 and TRBJ2-1, with a tentative D call TRBD2 (5 bases). This CDR3 has 14 residues. Looked up from germline, CDR1 is SGHVS and CDR2 is FQNEAQ. V dropped 3 bases and J dropped 9 bases, with 15 bases sitting between them.

This chain connects TRBV19 to TRBJ2-2; TRBD1 is a possible D gene (6 bases). Trimming stripped 4 bases from V and 4 bases from J, with 7 bases between. Germline lookup yields CDR1 LNHDA and CDR2 SQIVND (reference sequence). CDR3 length equals 13 residues. The DNA of the CDR3 is TGTGCCAGTAGTACAGGGGTCACCGGGGAGCTGTTTTTT. Its protein is CASSTGVTGELFF.

The chain combines TRBV28 with TRBJ2-3, with 7 nucleotides matching TRBD1. Per germline, CDR1 MDHEN and CDR2 SYDVKM. The CDR3 spans 14 residues. V was pared by 8 bases and J by 1 base, with 6 bases of the junction left unmatched. The CDR3 here is CASSLGTGTDTQYF. The CDR3 region has the DNA TGTGCCAGCTCGTTGGGGACAGGCACAGATACGCAGTATTTT.

The V and J genes are TRBV4-2 and TRBJ1-2, with TRBD1 matching 8 bases. The V and J ends lost 0 bases and 8 bases, in that order; junction bases with no gene match: 8. Per germline, CDR1 LGHNA and CDR2 YNFKEQ. CDR3 length: 15 residues. CDR3 in amino acids: CASSQDRAAGGGYTF. Here the CDR3 DNA reads TGTGCCAGCAGCCAAGATAGGGCCGCAGGGGGCGGCTACACCTTC.

The genes are TRBV6-5 and TRBJ2-2; D may be TRBD1 (6 bases). Germline-derived CDR1 and CDR2 are MNHEY and SVGAGI. CDR3 length equals 16 residues. Trimming removed 2 bases at V and 4 bases at J, with 14 bases between. CDR3 bases: TGTGCCAGCAGTTACCGCCCTGACAGGCCCACCGGGGAGCTGTTTTTT. It codes for CASSYRPDRPTGELFF.

This chain joins TRBV5-6 and TRBJ2-7; D is perhaps TRBD2 (6 bases). The CDR3 spans 15 residues. Germline values: CDR1 SGHDT, CDR2 YYEEEE. Trimming stripped 1 base from V and 4 bases from J, with 15 bases between. Here the CDR3 DNA reads TGTGCCAGCAGCTTGTTGGACTATCAGATGTACGAGCAGTACTTC. Its translation: CASSLLDYQMYEQYF.

The rearrangement uses TRBV28 and TRBJ2-5; TRBD2 aligns across 7 bases. V lost 2 bases and J lost 2; bases outside the gene matches: 2. CDR3 length: 14 residues. The germline gives CDR1 MDHEN, CDR2 SYDVKM. The CDR3: CASSLTGGQETQYF. The CDR3 coding sequence is TGTGCCAGCAGTTTAACGGGGGGACAAGAGACCCAGTACTTC.

This chain uses TRBV4-2 with TRBJ2-7; no clear D. With 2 bases removed from V and 3 bases from J, the gap between germline ends came to 11 bases. Germline V gives CDR1 LGHNA, CDR2 YNFKEQ. This CDR3 has 14 amino acids. The CDR3 nucleotides read TGTGCCAGCAGCCAACTGTTCCGCGGCTACGAGCAGTACTTC. This sequence encodes CASSQLFRGYEQYF.

The chain employs TRBV7-2 and TRBJ2-7; D perhaps matches TRBD2 (5 bases). CDR3 length equals 14 residues. CDR1 is SGHTA and CDR2 is FQGNSA in the germline V gene. Deletions cut 0 bases from V and 0 bases from J, with 6 bases between. The CDR3 here is CASSLAGSSYEQYF. DNA for the CDR3: TGTGCCAGCAGCTTAGCTGGGAGCTCCTACGAGCAGTACTTC.

This clone was seen once. This sequence joins TRBV7-2 and TRBJ2-3; D remains unclear. CDR1 and CDR2 (germline): SGHTA, FQGNSA. CDR3 length: 16 residues. Trimming removed 1 base at V and 2 bases at J, with 13 bases between. CDR3 loop: CASSLGVAVITDTQYF. In nucleotides, the CDR3 is TGTGCCAGCAGCTTAGGAGTCGCTGTTATCACAGATACGCAGTATTTT. Full variable domain (outside the CDR3, taken from reference TRBV7-2 and TRBJ2-3): GAGVSQSPSNKVTEKGKDVELRCDPISGHTALYWYRQSLGQGLEFLIYFQGNSAPDKSGLPSDRFSAERTGGSVSTLTIQRTQQEDSAVYLCASSLGVAVITDTQYFGPGTRLTVL.

CDR3 sequence: CASSLSLPGNEQFF. The CDR3 bases are TGTGCCAGCAGCTTAAGCCTCCCAGGCAATGAGCAGTTCTTC. The chain combines TRBV7-2 with TRBJ2-1; unclear D gene. CDR3 length: 14 residues. Germline CDR1 is SGHTA and CDR2 is FQGNSA. Trimming took 2 bases from V and 6 from J, leaving 11 bases between them.

This clone was recorded a few times. One end of the junction is discordant with germline, which a read error may explain. The CDR3 region is CASSTPSDRALSGEQYF. DNA of the CDR3: TGTGCCAGCTCAACACCCTCGGACAGGGCCCTCTCGGGGGAGCAGTACTTC. The rearrangement uses TRBV18 and TRBJ2-7, with 8 bases fitting TRBD1. The CDR3 sequence is 17 residues long. Germline loops: CDR1 KGHSH, CDR2 LQKENI.

The CDR3 here is CAWSVRTAEQYF. Here the CDR3 DNA reads TGTGCCTGGAGTGTACGGACAGCGGAGCAGTACTTC. V and J are TRBV30 and TRBJ2-7; a weak D match, TRBD1 (6 bases). Trimming left V 0 bases short and J 7 bases short, with 10 bases between. Germline loops: CDR1 GTSNPN, CDR2 SVGIG (reference sequence). CDR3 length equals 12 residues.

The chain employs TRBV7-8 and TRBJ1-2; 9 bases line up with TRBD1. Germline V gene sequence: CDR1 SGHVS, CDR2 FQNEAQ. The ends lost 5 bases at V and 4 bases at J; junction bases unmatched: 2. The CDR3 has 13 amino acids. The chain's CDR3 is CASSEDRGYGYTF. The CDR3 DNA is TGTGCCAGCAGCGAGGACAGGGGCTATGGCTACACCTTC.

This chain uses TRBV6-1 with TRBJ2-2; TRBD2 aligns across 12 bases. The J segment lost 8 bases and the V segment lost 2 bases, leaving 9 bases of the junction unmatched. CDR3 length equals 17 residues. CDR1 and CDR2 (germline): MNHNS, SASEGT. CDR3 in amino acids: CASSEYATSGRSGELFF. For the CDR3, the DNA is TGTGCCAGCAGTGAATACGCGACTAGCGGGAGATCGGGGGAGCTGTTTTTT.

The rearrangement uses TRBV25-1 and TRBJ2-3; TRBD1 agrees at 9 bases. The CDR3 runs 16 residues. The trim removed 5 bases at V and 3 bases at J, leaving 9 bases unmatched. Germline V CDR1 and CDR2: MGHDK, SYGVNS. In DNA form, the CDR3 reads TGTGCCAGCAGTAGATCCCGGGACAGGGTTACAGATACGCAGTATTTT. This translates into CASSRSRDRVTDTQYF. The full variable domain, its missing parts supplied by reference TRBV25-1 and TRBJ2-3, is EADIYQTPRYLVIGTGKKITLECSQTMGHDKMYWYQQDPGMELHLIHYSYGVNSTEKGDLSSESTVSRIRTEHFPLTLESARPSHTSQYLCASSRSRDRVTDTQYFGPGTRLTVL.

CDR3 sequence: CASSLKGEGGWVTEAFF. The CDR3 coding sequence is TGTGCCAGCAGTTTAAAGGGGGAAGGGGGATGGGTCACTGAAGCTTTCTTT. This chain uses TRBV27 with TRBJ1-1, with a tentative D call TRBD1 (6 bases). V was shortened by 2 bases and J by 4 bases, with 20 bases between the two germline ends. Germline CDR1 reads MNHEY; CDR2 reads SMNVEV (reference sequence). The CDR3 runs 17 residues.

This chain uses TRBV27 with TRBJ2-6, with TRBD2 matching over 8 bases. CDR3 length: 17 residues. Germline assignment: CDR1 MNHEY and CDR2 SMNVEV (reference sequence). The V segment lost 7 bases and the J segment 0 bases; nucleotides outside the gene matches: 8. The CDR3: CASTLAGSSSGANVLTF. The CDR3 DNA is TGTGCCAGCACCTTAGCGGGATCCTCCTCTGGGGCCAACGTCCTGACTTTC.

V and J are TRBV5-1 and TRBJ2-3; D not certain. The V gene's germline CDR1 is SGHRS and CDR2 YFSETQ. Trimming shortened V by 1 base and J by 1 base, and 10 bases separated the two germline ends. This CDR3 contains 15 residues. The CDR3 region is CASSLLESGTDTQYF. CDR3 DNA: TGCGCCAGCAGCTTGCTGGAGTCGGGCACAGATACGCAGTATTTT.

The J gene is TRBJ1-2, the V gene TRBV18; 10 bases agree with TRBD1. This CDR3 is 13 amino acids long. The J segment lost 12 bases and the V segment lost 3 bases, leaving 7 bases of the junction unmatched. Germline CDR1 KGHSH, CDR2 LQKENI. The DNA of the CDR3 is TGTGCCAGCTCACCTAGACAGGGGGCGGTCCACACCTTC. Protein product: CASSPRQGAVHTF. Full variable domain (rest looked up from reference TRBV18 and TRBJ1-2): NAGVMQNPRHLVRRRGQEARLRCSPMKGHSHVYWYRQLPEEGLKFMVYLQKENIIDESGMPKERFSAEFPKEGPSILRIQQVVRGDSAAYFCASSPRQGAVHTFGSGTRLTVV.

CDR3 DNA: TGTGCCAGCAGCTTTACCCGACTAGCGTATAGCACAGATACGCAGTATTTT. It yields the protein CASSFTRLAYSTDTQYF. The chain joins TRBV6-2 or TRBV6-3 to TRBJ2-3, with TRBD2 matching 8 bases. Trimming removed 6 bases from V and 0 bases from J; junction bases left unmatched: 11. CDR1 and CDR2 (germline): MNHEY, SVGEGT. This CDR3 comprises 17 residues.

The chain employs TRBV5-1 and TRBJ2-2; D not certain. CDR1 and CDR2 from the germline V gene are SGHRS and YFSETQ. The CDR3 contains 13 residues. V was clipped by 1 base and J by 6 bases, with 7 bases between them. This CDR3 reads CASSLTGPGELFF. The CDR3 coding sequence is TGCGCCAGCAGCTTGACTGGTCCCGGGGAGCTGTTTTTT.

This rearrangement joins TRBV5-1 to TRBJ1-6; the D is unclear. CDR1 is SGHRS, CDR2 YFSETQ, per germline. V was pared by 0 bases and J by 14 bases, with 12 bases between. This CDR3 region has 13 residues. The CDR3 nucleotides are TGCGCCAGCAGCTTGGAATGGGGAGGAGCCCTCCACTTT. This translates into CASSLEWGGALHF.

The rearrangement links TRBV5-1 to TRBJ2-7; the match to TRBD1 covers 10 bases. V lost 4 bases to trimming and J lost 2 bases; unmatched junction nucleotides: 6. Germline-derived CDR1 and CDR2 are SGHRS and YFSETQ. The CDR3 loop spans 15 amino acids. In DNA, the CDR3 is TGCGCCAGCAGCCTCGCCGGGACAGGGGCCTACGAGCAGTACTTC. Protein product: CASSLAGTGAYEQYF.